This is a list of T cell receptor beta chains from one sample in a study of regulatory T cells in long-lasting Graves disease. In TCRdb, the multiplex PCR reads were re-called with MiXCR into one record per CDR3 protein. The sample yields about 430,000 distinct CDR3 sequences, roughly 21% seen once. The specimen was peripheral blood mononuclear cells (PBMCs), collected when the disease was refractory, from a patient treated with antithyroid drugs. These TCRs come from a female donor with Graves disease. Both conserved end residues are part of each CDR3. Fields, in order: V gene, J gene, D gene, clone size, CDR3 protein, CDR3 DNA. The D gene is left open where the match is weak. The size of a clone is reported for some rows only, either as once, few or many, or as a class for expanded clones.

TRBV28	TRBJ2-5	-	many	CASSMATSAGEETQYF	TGTGCCAGCAGTATGGCGACTAGTGCGGGTGAGGAGACCCAGTACTTC
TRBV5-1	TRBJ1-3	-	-	CASRAEVSGNTIYF	TGCGCCAGCAGAGCAGAGGTCTCTGGAAACACCATATATTTT
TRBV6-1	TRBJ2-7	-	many	CATGRDGEQYF	TGTGCCACTGGCAGGGACGGCGAGCAGTACTTC
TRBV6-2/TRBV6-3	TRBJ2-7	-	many	CASGRAYEQYF	TGTGCCAGCGGTAGAGCCTACGAGCAGTACTTC
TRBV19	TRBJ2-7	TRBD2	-	CASSVVAGEQYF	TGTGCCAGTAGTGTGGTAGCGGGGGAGCAGTACTTC
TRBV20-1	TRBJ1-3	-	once	CSARPPGGTGNTIYF	TGCAGTGCCCGCCCCCCGGGGGGAACTGGAAACACCATATATTTT
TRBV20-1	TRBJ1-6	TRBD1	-	CSAREWDRGNSPLHF	TGCAGTGCTAGAGAATGGGACAGGGGTAATTCACCCCTCCACTTT
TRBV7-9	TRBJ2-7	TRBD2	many	CASSSKAGNEYEQYF	TGTGCCAGCAGCTCAAAAGCGGGAAACGAATACGAGCAGTACTTC
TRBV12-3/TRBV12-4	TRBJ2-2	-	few	CASSFPSLGAVGELFF	TGTGCCAGCAGTTTTCCTTCACTAGGTGCGGTCGGGGAGCTGTTTTTT
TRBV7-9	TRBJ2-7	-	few	CASSPALGGYEQYF	TGTGCCAGCAGCCCTGCGTTAGGTGGGTACGAGCAGTACTTC
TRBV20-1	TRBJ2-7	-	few	CSARAVRYEQYF	TGCAGTGCTAGGGCGGTTCGCTACGAGCAGTACTTC
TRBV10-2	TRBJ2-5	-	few	CASSPAGTQETQYF	TGCGCCAGCTCCCCAGCGGGGACACAAGAGACCCAGTACTTC
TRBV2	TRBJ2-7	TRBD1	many	CASRDSSLYEQYF	TGTGCCAGCCGGGACAGTTCCCTCTACGAGCAGTACTTC
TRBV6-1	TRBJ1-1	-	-	CASCRTGNTEAFF	TGTGCCAGCTGCAGAACAGGGAACACTGAAGCTTTCTTT
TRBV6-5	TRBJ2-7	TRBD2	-	CASSFTGGRRYEQYF	TGTGCCAGCAGTTTTACGGGGGGAAGACGTTACGAGCAGTACTTC
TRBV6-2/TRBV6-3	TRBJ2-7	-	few	CASRTSGTREQYF	TGTGCCAGCAGGACCTCCGGCACCCGCGAGCAGTACTTC
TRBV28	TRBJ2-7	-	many	CATSWGRWYEQYF	TGTGCCACCTCTTGGGGGCGGTGGTACGAGCAGTACTTC
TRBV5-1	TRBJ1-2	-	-	CASSQNGILYYGYTF	TGTGCCAGCAGTCAGAATGGGATATTATACTATGGCTACACCTTC
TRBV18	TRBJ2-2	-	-	CASSPQDSSGELFF	TGTGCCAGCTCACCCCAGGACTCTTCCGGGGAGCTGTTTTTT
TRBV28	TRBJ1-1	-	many	CALRGSGMNTEAFF	TGTGCTTTAAGGGGTTCGGGCATGAACACTGAAGCTTTCTTT
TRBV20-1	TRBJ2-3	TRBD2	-	CSARDLAGGDTQYF	TGCAGTGCTAGAGATTTGGCGGGAGGAGATACGCAGTATTTT
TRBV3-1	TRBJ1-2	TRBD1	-	CASSPPGGAYYGYTF	TGTGCCAGCAGCCCCCCAGGGGGCGCATACTATGGCTACACCTTC
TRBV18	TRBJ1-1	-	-	CASSPPPASNTEAFF	TGTGCCAGCTCACCACCCCCAGCATCGAACACTGAAGCTTTCTTT
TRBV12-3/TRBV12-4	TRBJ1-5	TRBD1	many	CASRDDRGGYNQPQHF	TGTGCCAGCAGGGACGACAGGGGAGGTTACAATCAGCCCCAGCATTTT
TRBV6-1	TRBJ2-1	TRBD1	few	CASSSTSGGPLNEQFF	TGTGCCAGCAGTAGTACCTCAGGGGGCCCCCTGAATGAGCAGTTCTTC
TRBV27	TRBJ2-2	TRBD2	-	CASSPRLAANTGELFF	TGTGCCAGCAGCCCCCGACTAGCAGCGAACACCGGGGAGCTGTTTTTT
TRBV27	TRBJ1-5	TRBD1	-	CASSVQGVQPQHF	TGTGCCAGCAGTGTACAGGGGGTTCAGCCCCAGCATTTT
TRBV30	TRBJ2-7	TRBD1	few	CAWRPDPGQAFYEQYF	TGTGCCTGGAGACCAGACCCGGGACAGGCTTTCTACGAGCAGTACTTC
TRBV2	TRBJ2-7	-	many	CASREIHYEQYF	TGTGCCAGCCGCGAGATTCACTACGAGCAGTACTTC
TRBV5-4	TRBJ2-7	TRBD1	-	CASSRQGSFYEQYF	TGTGCCAGCAGCCGACAGGGGTCGTTTTACGAGCAGTACTTC
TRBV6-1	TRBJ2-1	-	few	CASSEVPGSGNEQFF	TGTGCCAGCAGTGAAGTTCCCGGCTCGGGGAATGAGCAGTTCTTC
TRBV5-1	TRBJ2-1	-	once	CASSVSWITGIYNEQFF	TGCGCCAGCAGCGTTTCATGGATAACAGGGATCTACAATGAGCAGTTCTTC
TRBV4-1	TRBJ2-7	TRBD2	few	CASSQDRAGGLYF	TGCGCCAGCAGCCAAGATAGAGCGGGAGGTCTGTACTTC
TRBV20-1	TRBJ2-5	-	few	CSARGQVGEAQYF	TGCAGTGCTAGAGGTCAGGTGGGTGAGGCCCAGTACTTC
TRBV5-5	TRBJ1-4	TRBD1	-	CASSSDGQGSEKLFF	TGTGCCAGCAGCTCGGACGGACAGGGAAGTGAAAAACTGTTTTTT
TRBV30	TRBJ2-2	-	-	CGFSENTGELFF	TGTGGATTCAGCGAAAACACCGGGGAGCTGTTTTTT
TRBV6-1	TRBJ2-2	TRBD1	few	CASCNYKGQGNTGELFF	TGTGCCAGCTGTAATTATAAAGGACAGGGTAACACCGGGGAGCTGTTTTTT
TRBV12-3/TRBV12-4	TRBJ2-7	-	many	CASSLGTLSSYEQYF	TGTGCCAGCAGTTTAGGGACGCTGAGCTCCTACGAGCAGTACTTC
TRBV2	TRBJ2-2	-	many	CASSRRLANTGELFF	TGTGCCAGCAGTCGCAGACTTGCTAACACCGGGGAGCTGTTTTTT
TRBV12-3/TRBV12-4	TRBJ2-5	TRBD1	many	CASSWTGAGETQYF	TGTGCCAGCAGTTGGACAGGGGCCGGGGAGACCCAGTACTTC
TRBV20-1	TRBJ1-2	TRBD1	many	CSARPEDRGNYGYTF	TGCAGTGCTAGACCTGAAGACAGGGGTAACTATGGCTACACCTTC
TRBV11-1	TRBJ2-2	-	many	CASSIGGITTGELFF	TGTGCCAGCAGCATCGGCGGGATAACAACCGGGGAGCTGTTTTTT
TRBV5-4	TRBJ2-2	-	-	CASRLTGTPNTGELFF	TGTGCCAGCAGGTTGACCGGGACACCGAACACCGGGGAGCTGTTTTTT
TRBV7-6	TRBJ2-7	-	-	CASSLDPLGAYEQYF	TGTGCCAGCAGCTTGGACCCCCTGGGGGCCTACGAGCAGTACTTC
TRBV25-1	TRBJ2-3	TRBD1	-	CASSTGERLYF	TGTGCCAGCAGCACAGGGGAACGGTTATATTTT
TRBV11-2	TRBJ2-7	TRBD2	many	CASSRGTTGEQYF	TGTGCCAGCAGCCGCGGGACTACCGGCGAGCAGTACTTC
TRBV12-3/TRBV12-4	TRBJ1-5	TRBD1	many	CASMTGTGNQPQHF	TGTGCCAGCATGACCGGGACAGGGAATCAGCCCCAGCATTTT
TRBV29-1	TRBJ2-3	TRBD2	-	CSVRGTSGGSTDTQYF	TGCAGCGTTAGGGGGACTAGCGGGGGGAGCACAGATACGCAGTATTTT
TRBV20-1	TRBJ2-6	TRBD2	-	CSAKPTSGRGPGANVLTF	TGCAGTGCCAAGCCGACTAGCGGGAGAGGACCTGGGGCCAACGTCCTGACTTTC
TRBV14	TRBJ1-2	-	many	CASSQTTGVGYGYTF	TGTGCCAGCAGCCAAACCACCGGTGTTGGCTATGGCTACACCTTC
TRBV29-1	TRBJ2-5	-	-	CSVEDPGSGGRETQYF	TGCAGCGTTGAAGATCCCGGTAGCGGAGGGAGGGAGACCCAGTACTTC
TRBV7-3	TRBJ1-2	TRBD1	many	CASSFQQGAGYTF	TGTGCCAGCAGCTTCCAACAGGGGGCTGGCTACACCTTC